The clone carrying this T cell receptor (beta chain) was detected once. Its target is not known. The CDR3 has 14 amino acids. V was trimmed by 3 bases and J by 1 base, leaving 12 bases between them. Germline-derived CDR1 and CDR2 are DFQATT and SNEGSKA (reference sequence). Genomic DNA constituted the template upon which TCR beta VDJ and CDR3 profiling was performed. TCRdb independently ran MiXCR on the reads; one entry per CDR3 protein. The sample records 200,000 or so distinct CDR3 sequences, 50% to 75% being singletons. The data derive from a study of CD8+CD57+ T cells in acquired aplastic anemia. Overall study: Sorted CD4+ plus CD8+ cells gave DNA averaging roughly 3.5 ug.

Study-wide results and limits: Patients and controls shared nearly 30 CD8+ CDR3 sequences, which appeared highly expressed in patients and within their immunodominant clones. Between the patient and control groups, CD8+ Simpson's diversity did not differ significantly.

Sequencing was performed on sorted CD4+, CD8+, or CD8+CD57+ T cells (not recorded which) from PBMCs. The rearrangement uses TRBV20-1 and TRBJ1-1; D is uncertain. The sequence was obtained from a human donor with severe aplastic anemia or a healthy control (not recorded which). CDR3 DNA sequence: TGCAGTGCTAGTGGGAGGGTTACGAACACTGAAGCTTTCTTT. Its translation: CSASGRVTNTEAFF.